A single sample is the source of the 19 T cell receptor beta chains below, sequenced in a study of regulatory T cells in long-lasting Graves disease. Arm-PCR of CDR3 regions and iRepertoire HTBI primers were the basis on which TCR beta libraries were built. TCRdb analysed the multiplex PCR reads with MiXCR anew, one entry per CDR3 protein. The table lists more than 300,000 distinct CDR3 sequences, roughly 15% of them singletons. Time point specified: newly diagnosed GD, antithyroid drugs for less than 3 months. PBMC RNA was the source of the TCR library. The data were also submitted as part of a second study, on T cells in Graves' hyperthyroidism and ophthalmopathy.

The source material was peripheral blood mononuclear cells (PBMCs), sampled at new diagnosis, from a patient treated with antithyroid drugs. Every receptor here comes from a woman younger than 30 with Graves disease.

The sample holds many counts of this clonotype. This chain joins TRBV30 and TRBJ1-1, with a weak D call TRBD1 (6 bases). Germline CDR1 and CDR2: GTSNPN and SVGIG (reference sequence). V was shortened by 5 bases and J by 0 bases, with 13 bases between the two germline ends. CDR3 length: 14 amino acids. As DNA, the CDR3 is TGTGCCTGGGTTAGGACAGACATGAACACTGAAGCTTTCTTT. It specifies CAWVRTDMNTEAFF.

In its sample, this clonotype was seen many times. The rearrangement joins TRBV30 to TRBJ2-2, with 7 positions matching TRBD1. This CDR3 spans 15 amino acids. V was pared by 7 bases and J by 3 bases, with 11 bases of the junction left unmatched. In germline, CDR1 is GTSNPN, CDR2 SVGIG (reference sequence). CDR3 nucleotide sequence: TGTGCCTTGAACTTAAGGGGGCTCTACACCGGGGAGCTGTTTTTT. Protein sequence: CALNLRGLYTGELFF.

There are many counts of this clonotype. The CDR3 sequence: CASRVVDEQFF. CDR3 DNA: TGCGCCAGCAGGGTGGTCGATGAGCAGTTCTTC. The genes are TRBV5-1 and TRBJ2-1; D is unresolved. V dropped 5 bases and J dropped 8 bases, with 8 bases sitting between them. Germline V gives CDR1 SGHRS, CDR2 YFSETQ. There are 11 residues in the CDR3.

This clonotype has at least ten counts. The chain combines TRBV28 with TRBJ2-7; D uncertain. Germline-derived CDR1 and CDR2 are MDHEN and SYDVKM. Trimming took off 2 bases at V and 7 bases at J, with 9 bases between the two ends. This CDR3 is 12 amino acids long. The CDR3 region has the DNA TGTGCCAGCAGTTTAGGGAATTTGGAGCAGTACTTC. It translates to CASSLGNLEQYF. The complete variable domain, with remaining parts taken from reference TRBV28 and TRBJ2-7, reads DVKVTQSSRYLVKRTGEKVFLECVQDMDHENMFWYRQDPGLGLRLIYFSYDVKMKEKGDIPEGYSVSREKKERFSLILESASTNQTSMYLCASSLGNLEQYFGPGTRLTVT.

The chain has TRBV19 and TRBJ2-3, with 7 bases lining up with TRBD2. Looked up from germline, CDR1 is LNHDA and CDR2 is SQIVND (reference sequence). J lost 5 bases, V lost 3 bases, and 8 bases had no gene match. The CDR3 runs 15 residues. In nucleotides, the CDR3 is TGTGCCAGTAGTATTGGACTAGATTCTAGAGATACGCAGTATTTT. Translated, it gives CASSIGLDSRDTQYF.

Remarks on this clonotype: This may stem from a read error, because a much larger clone lies one nucleotide away. The V gene is TRBV2, the J gene TRBJ2-1, with 7 bases that match TRBD2. The germline CDR1 and CDR2 sequences are SNHLY and FYNNEI. The CDR3 length is 15 residues. CDR3 in amino acids: CTSAVADIPGGEQFF. The CDR3 nucleotides are TGTACCAGCGCGGTAGCGGACATCCCGGGGGGTGAGCAGTTCTTC.

About this clonotype itself: This likely stems from a read error, as it lies one base from a far larger clone. The rearrangement uses TRBV27 and TRBJ2-5; 8 bases agree with TRBD2. The J call may be mistaken, given a closer DNA end match to TRBJ2-1. The CDR3 spans 15 residues. Per the germline V gene, CDR1 is MNHEY and CDR2 is SMNVEV (reference sequence). The CDR3 is CASSFAGGQCNEQFF. In DNA, the CDR3 is TGTGCCAGCAGTTTTGCGGGGGGCCAATGCAATGAGCAGTTCTTC.

This clonotype was recorded a few times. The CDR3 is CASSPPGLAETGEQFF. The CDR3 region has the DNA TGCGCCAGCAGCCCGCCGGGACTAGCGGAAACGGGTGAGCAGTTCTTC. The rearrangement uses TRBV5-1 and TRBJ2-1, with 11 bases lining up with TRBD2. V lost 4 bases and J lost 9; bases outside the gene matches: 12. The CDR3 covers 16 residues. The germline gives CDR1 SGHRS, CDR2 YFSETQ.

There are many counts of this clonotype. The rearrangement uses TRBV30 and TRBJ2-4; 8 bases map to TRBD2. This CDR3 spans 15 amino acids. CDR1 GTSNPN and CDR2 SVGIG come from the germline V gene (reference sequence). Unmatched junction bases numbered 7, after V lost 0 bases and J lost 6 bases. CDR3 DNA sequence: TGTGCCTGGAGTGTGACGGGGGGGCCTGGAAACATTCAGTACTTC. Translation gives CAWSVTGGPGNIQYF.

This clonotype showed up many times. The chain uses TRBV30 and TRBJ2-7, with 7 bases identical to TRBD2. Germline loops: CDR1 GTSNPN, CDR2 SVGIG (reference sequence). The CDR3 totals 13 residues. Germline trimming cut 2 bases from V and 7 bases from J; bases unmatched to any gene: 8. The CDR3 DNA sequence: TGTGCCTGGAGTCCGGGGGGACCTGGGGAGCAGTACTTC. This sequence encodes CAWSPGGPGEQYF. Variable domain in full (rest from reference TRBV30 and TRBJ2-7): SQTIHQWPATLVQPVGSPLSLECTVEGTSNPNLYWYRQAAGRGLQLLFYSVGIGQISSEVPQNLSASRPQDRQFILSSKKLLLSDSGFYLCAWSPGGPGEQYFGPGTRLTVT.

In this sample, this clonotype turned up many times. The rearrangement uses TRBV7-9 and TRBJ2-5, with TRBD2 matching over 10 bases. CDR3 length: 16 amino acids. Germline V CDR1 and CDR2: SEHNR, FQNEAQ (reference sequence). V trimming: 0 bases; J trimming: 0 bases; junction bases outside the gene matches: 1. The CDR3 is CASSLAGTSDQETQYF. The CDR3 nucleotides read TGTGCCAGCAGCTTAGCCGGGACTAGCGACCAAGAGACCCAGTACTTC.

As regards this clonotype: Possible read error: a much larger clone is one base away. The V gene is TRBV2, the J gene TRBJ2-6; D gene uncertain. Germline CDR1 and CDR2: SNHLY and FYNNEI. Trimming left V 7 bases short and J 3 bases short, with 4 bases between. This CDR3 is 12 amino acids long. DNA of the CDR3: TGTGCCAGCACCCTTGGGGCCAACGTCCTGACTTTC. Residues: CASTLGANVLTF.

On this clonotype: A single base is all that separates this from a far larger clone, so a read error is likely. The rearrangement uses TRBV11-2 and TRBJ2-7, with TRBD2 as a possible D gene (7 bases). This CDR3 has 14 residues. Trimming took 4 bases from V and 7 from J, leaving 17 bases between them. The germline V gene has CDR1 SGHAT and CDR2 FQNNGV. For the CDR3, the DNA is TGTGCCAGCAGCTGGGCGGGGGCCAACAATGAGCAGTACTTC. It encodes CASSWAGANNEQYF.

J is TRBJ1-5 and V is TRBV6-1, with 8 positions matching TRBD1. This CDR3 has 16 residues. V dropped 6 bases and J dropped 4; count of bases not matched to a gene: 11. Germline V lookup: CDR1 MNHNS, CDR2 SASEGT. The CDR3 protein is CASRPDREGGNQPQHF. The CDR3 DNA reads TGTGCCAGCAGGCCGGACAGGGAGGGAGGTAATCAGCCCCAGCATTTT.

The V gene is TRBV29-1, the J gene TRBJ1-4; TRBD1 might be the D (6 bases). Looked up from germline, CDR1 is SQVTM and CDR2 is ANQGSEA. The ends were cut back, 4 bases at V and 12 bases at J, with 15 bases in the middle. The CDR3 runs 12 residues. CDR3 nucleotide sequence: TGCAGCGTTGTAGGGGGGAGGCTGGAACTGTTTTTT. Translated: CSVVGGRLELFF. The full variable domain, its missing parts supplied by reference TRBV29-1 and TRBJ1-4, is SAVISQKPSRDICQRGTSLTIQCQVDSQVTMMFWYRQQPGQSLTLIATANQGSEATYESGFVIDKFPISRPNLTFSTLTVSNMSPEDSSIYLCSVVGGRLELFFGSGTQLSVL.

This clonotype was seen at least ten times. The rearrangement links TRBV11-2 to TRBJ2-7; TRBD1 aligns across 11 bases. With 4 bases clipped from V and 2 bases from J, the junction kept 7 bases outside the gene matches. The CDR3 consists of 16 residues. Germline V CDR1 and CDR2: SGHAT, FQNNGV. DNA for the CDR3: TGTGCCAGCAGCTACTCCGGGACAGGGGGGGCCTACGAGCAGTACTTC. Protein sequence: CASSYSGTGGAYEQYF.

This clonotype has a count of ten or more. The genes are TRBV20-1 and TRBJ1-1; maybe TRBD1 (6 bases). Germline V gene sequence: CDR1 DFQATT, CDR2 SNEGSKA (reference sequence). V was cut by 3 bases and J by 9 bases, with 11 bases left in between. This CDR3 is built from 11 residues. CDR3 in amino acids: CSASFQGQAFF. The CDR3 region has the DNA TGCAGTGCTAGTTTTCAGGGGCAAGCTTTCTTT.

This clonotype was observed a few times. V and J are TRBV29-1 and TRBJ2-7; 7 nucleotides align to TRBD1. Germline CDR1 SQVTM, CDR2 ANQGSEA. Trimming cost V 3 bases and J 3 bases; bases outside gene matches: 8. The CDR3 has 14 amino acids. CDR3 nucleotides: TGCAGCGTTGAGGAAAGGGGGCCCGTCTACGAGCAGTACTTC. This gives the protein CSVEERGPVYEQYF.

CDR3 nucleotide sequence: TGTGCCAGCAGTCGTTTAGGACGGATAAATCAGCCCCAGCATTTT. Amino acid sequence: CASSRLGRINQPQHF. V is TRBV6-1 and J is TRBJ1-5; D uncertain. From germline, CDR1 is MNHNS and CDR2 SASEGT. Trimming left V 5 bases short and J 4 bases short, with 15 bases between. This CDR3 has 15 residues.